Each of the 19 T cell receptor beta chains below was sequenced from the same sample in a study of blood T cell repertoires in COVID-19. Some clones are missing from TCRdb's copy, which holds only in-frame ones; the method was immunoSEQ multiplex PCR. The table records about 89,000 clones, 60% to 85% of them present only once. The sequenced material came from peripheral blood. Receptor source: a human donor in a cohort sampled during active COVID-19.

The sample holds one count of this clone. The CDR3 spells CASASWEGRETQYF. DNA of the CDR3: TGTGCCAGCGCCTCGTGGGAGGGACGGGAGACCCAGTACTTC. The chain carries TRBV28 and TRBJ2-5, with TRBD2 identical over 7 bases. The junction had 11 bases not matched to a gene; V was cut back by 8 bases and J by 5 bases. The CDR3 has 14 residues. CDR1 is MDHEN, CDR2 SYDVKM, per germline.

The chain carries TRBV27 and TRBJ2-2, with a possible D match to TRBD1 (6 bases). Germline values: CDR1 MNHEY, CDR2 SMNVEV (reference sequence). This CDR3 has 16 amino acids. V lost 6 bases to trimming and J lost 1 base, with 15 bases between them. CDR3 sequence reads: CASRGRETGNTGELFF. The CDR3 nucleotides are TGTGCCAGCAGGGGCCGCGAGACAGGGAACACCGGGGAGCTGTTTTTT.

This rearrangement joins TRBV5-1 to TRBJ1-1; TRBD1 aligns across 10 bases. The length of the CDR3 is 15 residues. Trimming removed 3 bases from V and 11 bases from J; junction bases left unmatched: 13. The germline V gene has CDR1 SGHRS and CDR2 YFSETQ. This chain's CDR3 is CASSWGHFRDRGAFF. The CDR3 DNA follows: TGCGCCAGCAGCTGGGGCCACTTCCGGGACAGGGGTGCTTTCTTT.

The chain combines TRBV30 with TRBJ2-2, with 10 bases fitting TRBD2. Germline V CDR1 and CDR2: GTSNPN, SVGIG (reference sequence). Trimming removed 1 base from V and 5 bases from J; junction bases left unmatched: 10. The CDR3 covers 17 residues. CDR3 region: CAWSGLRLAGVTGELFF. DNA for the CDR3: TGTGCCTGGAGTGGCCTCCGGCTAGCGGGAGTTACCGGGGAGCTGTTTTTT.

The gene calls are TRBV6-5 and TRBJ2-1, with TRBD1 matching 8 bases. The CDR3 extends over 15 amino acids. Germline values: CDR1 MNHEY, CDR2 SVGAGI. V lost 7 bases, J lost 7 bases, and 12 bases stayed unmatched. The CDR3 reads CASNRQGPAGNEQFF. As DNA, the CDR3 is TGTGCCAGCAACCGACAGGGGCCCGCTGGGAATGAGCAGTTCTTC.

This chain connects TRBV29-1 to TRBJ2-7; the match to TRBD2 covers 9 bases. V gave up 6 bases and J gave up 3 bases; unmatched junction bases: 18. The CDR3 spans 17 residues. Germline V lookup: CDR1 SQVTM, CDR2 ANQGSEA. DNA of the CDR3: TGCAGCGTCGGGAGGATAGCGGGAGCAACTTCCTTCTACGAGCAGTACTTC. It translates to CSVGRIAGATSFYEQYF.

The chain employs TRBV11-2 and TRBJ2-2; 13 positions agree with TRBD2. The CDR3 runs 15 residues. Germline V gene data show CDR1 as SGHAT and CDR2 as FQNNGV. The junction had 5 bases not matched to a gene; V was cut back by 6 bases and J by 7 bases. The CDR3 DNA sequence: TGTGCCAGCAGTCGACTAGCGGGAGGCCACGGGGAGCTGTTTTTT. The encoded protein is CASSRLAGGHGELFF.

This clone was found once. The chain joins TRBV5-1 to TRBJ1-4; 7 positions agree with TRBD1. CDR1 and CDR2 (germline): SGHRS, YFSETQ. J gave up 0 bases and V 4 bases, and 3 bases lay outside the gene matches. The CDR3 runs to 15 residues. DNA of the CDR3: TGCGCCAGCAGCGTAACAGGGGCAACTAATGAAAAACTGTTTTTT. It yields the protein CASSVTGATNEKLFF.

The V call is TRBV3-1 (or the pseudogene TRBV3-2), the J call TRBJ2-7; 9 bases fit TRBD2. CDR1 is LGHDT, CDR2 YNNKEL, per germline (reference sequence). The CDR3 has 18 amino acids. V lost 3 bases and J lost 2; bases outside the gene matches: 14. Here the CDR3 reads CASSHARLAGSLPYEQYF. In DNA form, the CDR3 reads TGTGCCAGCAGCCACGCCAGGCTAGCGGGATCACTTCCCTACGAGCAGTACTTC.

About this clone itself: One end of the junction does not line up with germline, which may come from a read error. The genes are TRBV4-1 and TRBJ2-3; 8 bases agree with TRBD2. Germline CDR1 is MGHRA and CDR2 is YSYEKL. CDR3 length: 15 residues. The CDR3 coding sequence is TGCGCCCGCAGCCGGGGGGGGAGGTCTGGAGATACGCAGTATTTT. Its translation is CARSRGGRSGDTQYF.

In DNA form, the CDR3 reads TGCAGCGTTGAGTCGACTAGCGGGAGGCTGCAGTTCTTC. Protein sequence: CSVESTSGRLQFF. The chain combines TRBV29-1 with TRBJ2-1; 13 bases map to TRBD2. The CDR3 is made up of 13 amino acids. Trimming removed 3 bases from V and 12 bases from J; junction bases left unmatched: 5. Germline-derived CDR1 and CDR2 are SQVTM and ANQGSEA.

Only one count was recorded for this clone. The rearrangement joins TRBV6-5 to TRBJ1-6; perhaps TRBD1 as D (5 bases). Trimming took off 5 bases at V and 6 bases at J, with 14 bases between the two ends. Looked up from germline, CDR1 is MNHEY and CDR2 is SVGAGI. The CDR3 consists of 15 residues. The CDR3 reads CASSPPGSSNSPLHF. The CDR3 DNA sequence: TGTGCCAGCAGTCCCCCAGGGTCCAGTAATTCACCCCTCCACTTT.

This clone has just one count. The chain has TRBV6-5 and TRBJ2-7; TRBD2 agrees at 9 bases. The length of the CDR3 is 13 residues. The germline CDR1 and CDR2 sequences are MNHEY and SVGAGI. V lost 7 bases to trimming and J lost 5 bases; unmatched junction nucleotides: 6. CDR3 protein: CASISGSVDEQYF. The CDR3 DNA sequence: TGTGCCAGCATTAGCGGGAGCGTAGACGAGCAGTACTTC.

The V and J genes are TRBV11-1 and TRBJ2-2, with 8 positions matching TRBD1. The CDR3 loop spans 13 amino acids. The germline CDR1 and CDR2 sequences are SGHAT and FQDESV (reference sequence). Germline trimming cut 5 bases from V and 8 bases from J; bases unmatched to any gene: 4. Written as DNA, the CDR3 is TGTGCCAGCAGCGCCAGGGGGCTGGGGGAGCTGTTTTTT. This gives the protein CASSARGLGELFF.

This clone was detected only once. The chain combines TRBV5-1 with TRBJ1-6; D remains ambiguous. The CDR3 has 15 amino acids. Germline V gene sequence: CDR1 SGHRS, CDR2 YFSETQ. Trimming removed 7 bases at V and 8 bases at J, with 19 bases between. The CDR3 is CASSPEDAGYSPLHF. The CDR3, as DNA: TGCGCCAGCTCCCCCGAGGATGCCGGTTATTCACCCCTCCACTTT.

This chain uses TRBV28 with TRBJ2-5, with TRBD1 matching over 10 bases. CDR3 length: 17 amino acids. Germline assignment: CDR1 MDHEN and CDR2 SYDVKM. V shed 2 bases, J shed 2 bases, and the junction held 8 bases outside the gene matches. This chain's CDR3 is CASSLPRDRGRQETQYF. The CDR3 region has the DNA TGTGCCAGCAGTTTACCCCGGGACAGGGGCCGACAAGAGACCCAGTACTTC.

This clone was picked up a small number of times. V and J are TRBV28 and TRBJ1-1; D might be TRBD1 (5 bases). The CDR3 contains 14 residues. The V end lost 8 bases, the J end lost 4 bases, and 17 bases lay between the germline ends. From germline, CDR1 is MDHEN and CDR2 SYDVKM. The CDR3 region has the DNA TGTGCCAGCGCTCCGAAAAGGGGAGGCACTGAAGCTTTCTTT. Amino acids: CASAPKRGGTEAFF.

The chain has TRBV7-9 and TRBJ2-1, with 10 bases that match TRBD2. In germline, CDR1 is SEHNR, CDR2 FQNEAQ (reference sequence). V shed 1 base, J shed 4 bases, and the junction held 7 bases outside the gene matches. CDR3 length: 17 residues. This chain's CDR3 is CASSLGLAGVGYNEQFF. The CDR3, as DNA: TGTGCCAGCAGCTTAGGGCTAGCGGGAGTAGGGTACAATGAGCAGTTCTTC.

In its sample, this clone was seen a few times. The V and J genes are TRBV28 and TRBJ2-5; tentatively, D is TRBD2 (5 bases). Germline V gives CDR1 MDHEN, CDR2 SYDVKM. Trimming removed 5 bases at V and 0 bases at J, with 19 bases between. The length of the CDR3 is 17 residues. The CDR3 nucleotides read TGTGCCAGCAGTGGCCGAGCGGATAGATCGTACCAAGAGACCCAGTACTTC. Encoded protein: CASSGRADRSYQETQYF.